This T cell receptor (beta chain) was retrieved from a study of blood T cells in healthy people across ages. Study-level points and caveats: It was held that diversity estimates obtained from one million T cells represented underestimates. The study found more naive CD4+ cells and higher diversity in long-lived than aged donors.

Germline CDR1 reads DFQATT; CDR2 reads SNEGSKA (reference sequence). After removal of 5 bases from V and 3 bases from J, the junction contained 2 bases not matched to a gene. This CDR3 has 14 amino acids. For the second PCR, which ran for about 6 to 12 cycles, a sample-barcoded 5' primer and a J-beta primer mix were used. TCRdb used MiXCR to reprocess the 5' RACE reads, holding one entry per CDR3 protein. The sample includes approximately 690,000 distinct CDR3 sequences, 35% to 50% of them seen just once. Concerning this clonotype: What it binds is unknown.

Each donor gave ten milliliters of peripheral blood. Isolated per sample were at least 6 million PBMCs. The chain has TRBV20-1 and TRBJ2-5; 14 positions agree with TRBD2. Sequencing used blood. This receptor was taken from a man older than 75 in good health. The CDR3 protein is CSARTSGGKETQYF. In DNA, the CDR3 is TGCAGTGCTCGGACTAGCGGGGGGAAAGAGACCCAGTACTTC.